The 21 T cell receptor beta chains reported below all come from one sample, sequenced in a study of shared clonotypes between healthy human individuals. TCRdb's table, derived via immunoSEQ multiplex PCR, lists solely in-frame clones and lacks some. The sample includes around 1.5 million clones, 95% to 99% seen only once; the top ten take about 0.45%. Sequenced: naive CD4+ T cells sorted from blood. Subset denoted: CD45RA+ positively selected. The source of these receptors is a man under 40 in good health.

V usage is TRBV11-2 and J usage is TRBJ2-7; 8 bases agree with TRBD2. Germline V CDR1 and CDR2: SGHAT, FQNNGV. This CDR3 comprises 17 residues. Unmatched junction bases numbered 13, after V lost 5 bases and J lost 1 base. In DNA form, the CDR3 reads TGTGCCAGCAGCGGAGTGAGCCGGACTAGCAGGTCCTACGAGCAGTACTTC. It codes for CASSGVSRTSRSYEQYF.

This chain connects TRBV9 to TRBJ2-3; TRBD2 aligns across 8 bases. The CDR3 runs to 16 residues. J was trimmed by 3 bases and V by 4 bases; bases with no gene match: 10. In germline, CDR1 is SGDLS, CDR2 YYNGEE. The CDR3 reads CASSRGGMARTDTQYF. The CDR3, as DNA: TGTGCCAGCAGCCGGGGGGGAATGGCCAGGACAGATACGCAGTATTTT.

This chain uses TRBV6-5 with TRBJ2-3; 7 bases are a match to TRBD1. The CDR3 is 14 residues long. Germline CDR1 MNHEY, CDR2 SVGAGI. V was pared by 6 bases and J by 1 base, with 4 bases of the junction left unmatched. CDR3 loop: CASRGGQGTDTQYF. The CDR3 nucleotides read TGTGCCAGCAGAGGCGGACAGGGCACAGATACGCAGTATTTT.

The chain joins TRBV21-1 to TRBJ2-7. TRBV21-1 is a documented pseudogene. The CDR3 contains 16 residues. CDR3 bases: TGTGCCAGCAGCCGTCACCGGGCAAAAGAGGCTTACGAGCAGTACTTC. Translating it yields CASSRHRAKEAYEQYF.

This clone was counted a single time. The V call is TRBV5-1, the J call TRBJ1-1; no clear D. CDR3 length: 14 amino acids. Trimming left V 4 bases short and J 4 bases short, with 14 bases between. CDR1 is SGHRS and CDR2 is YFSETQ in the germline V gene. The CDR3 sequence: CASSTKGGSTEAFF. CDR3 in DNA: TGCGCCAGCAGCACAAAGGGAGGGAGCACTGAAGCTTTCTTT. Full variable domain (outside the CDR3, taken from reference TRBV5-1 and TRBJ1-1): KAGVTQTPRYLIKTRGQQVTLSCSPISGHRSVSWYQQTPGQGLQFLFEYFSETQRNKGNFPGRFSGRQFSNSRSEMNVSTLELGDSALYLCASSTKGGSTEAFFGQGTRLTVV.

The rearrangement links TRBV5-6 to TRBJ2-3, with 12 bases matching TRBD2. The trim removed 4 bases at V and 6 bases at J, leaving 12 bases unmatched. The germline gives CDR1 SGHDT, CDR2 YYEEEE. CDR3 length: 17 residues. This CDR3 reads CASSPLLRLAGADTQYF. CDR3 in DNA: TGTGCCAGCAGCCCCCTGCTGAGACTAGCGGGAGCTGATACGCAGTATTTT. Combining the CDR3 with reference TRBV5-6 and TRBJ2-3 gives the whole variable domain DAGVTQSPTHLIKTRGQQVTLRCSPKSGHDTVSWYQQALGQGPQFIFQYYEEEERQRGNFPDRFSGHQFPNYSSELNVNALLLGDSALYLCASSPLLRLAGADTQYFGPGTRLTVL.

The CDR3: CASSQVPGTRGNEQFF. CDR3 DNA sequence: TGTGCCAGCAGCCAAGTCCCCGGGACTAGGGGGAATGAGCAGTTCTTC. This sequence joins TRBV14 and TRBJ2-1, with 8 positions matching TRBD2. There are 16 residues in the CDR3. Germline V gene lookup returns CDR1 SGHDN and CDR2 FVKESK. With V trimmed by 1 base and J by 7 bases, 9 bases remained unmatched.

The chain employs TRBV19 and TRBJ2-2; 11 nucleotides agree with TRBD2. Germline values: CDR1 LNHDA, CDR2 SQIVND (reference sequence). The CDR3 is made up of 20 amino acids. The V segment lost 3 bases and the J segment 8 bases; nucleotides outside the gene matches: 20. The CDR3 loop reads CASSMLAGGSPYSLSGELFF. The CDR3 nucleotides are TGTGCCAGTAGTATGTTAGCGGGAGGGTCCCCCTATTCGCTTTCAGGGGAGCTGTTTTTT.

The gene calls are TRBV18 and TRBJ2-1; a weak D match, TRBD2 (5 bases). The CDR3 length is 15 residues. V shed 2 bases and J shed 3 bases, with 11 bases lying between them. Germline CDR1 and CDR2: KGHSH and LQKENI. The CDR3 DNA reads TGTGCCAGCTCACCAAAGGAAGGACTCTACAATGAGCAGTTCTTC. Its translation: CASSPKEGLYNEQFF.

This clone is a singleton in its sample. The rearrangement uses TRBV7-9 and TRBJ2-7, with 10 bases fitting TRBD2. Trimming removed 0 bases from V and 4 bases from J; junction bases left unmatched: 3. The germline gives CDR1 SEHNR, CDR2 FQNEAQ (reference sequence). The CDR3 runs 15 residues. CDR3 sequence reads: CASSLAPSGSYEQYF. The CDR3 bases are TGTGCCAGCAGCTTAGCGCCTAGCGGGAGTTACGAGCAGTACTTC.

The V and J genes are TRBV9 and TRBJ1-1, with D uncertain. This CDR3 is built from 14 residues. Trimming removed 1 base at V and 4 bases at J, with 11 bases between. The V gene's germline CDR1 is SGDLS and CDR2 YYNGEE. CDR3 in DNA: TGTGCCAGCAGCGTACAGGATGGCACCACTGAAGCTTTCTTT. Amino acids: CASSVQDGTTEAFF.

The V call is TRBV27, the J call TRBJ2-3, with 9 bases identical to TRBD1. J lost 1 base, V lost 6 bases, and 5 bases had no gene match. Per the germline V gene, CDR1 is MNHEY and CDR2 is SMNVEV (reference sequence). This CDR3 is 15 amino acids long. The CDR3 sequence is CASRPRTGGTDTQYF. In nucleotides, the CDR3 is TGTGCCAGCAGACCCAGGACAGGGGGCACAGATACGCAGTATTTT.

J is TRBJ2-1 and V is TRBV9; 9 nucleotides agree with TRBD1. V was pared by 0 bases and J by 12 bases, with 7 bases of the junction left unmatched. The CDR3 spans 14 residues. CDR1 and CDR2 (germline): SGDLS, YYNGEE. CDR3: CASSVGDRAYGQFF. CDR3 bases: TGTGCCAGCAGCGTAGGGGACAGGGCCTATGGGCAGTTCTTC.

The J gene is TRBJ1-5, the V gene TRBV9; D is possibly TRBD1 (6 bases). The CDR3 sequence is 18 residues long. From germline, CDR1 is SGDLS and CDR2 YYNGEE. V dropped 0 bases and J dropped 7 bases, with 23 bases sitting between them. Written as DNA, the CDR3 is TGTGCCAGCAGCGTAGCCCTAACCCAGGGGAGGTCTTGGCAGCCCCAGCATTTT. Protein sequence: CASSVALTQGRSWQPQHF.

With respect to this clone: This sample also contains other DNA sequences that code for the same CDR3. The chain's CDR3 is CASSLAGVNTGELFF. In DNA form, the CDR3 reads TGCGCCAGCAGCTTGGCGGGGGTGAACACCGGGGAGCTGTTTTTT. J is TRBJ2-2 and V is TRBV5-1; perhaps TRBD2 as D (6 bases). The CDR3 is made up of 15 amino acids. Germline V CDR1 and CDR2: SGHRS, YFSETQ. Trimming cost V 0 bases and J 1 base, with 7 bases left between them.

This clone was detected once. V is TRBV2 and J is TRBJ1-2, with D unresolved. V was shortened by 2 bases and J by 8 bases, with 12 bases between the two germline ends. This CDR3 spans 13 amino acids. CDR1 is SNHLY, CDR2 FYNNEI, per germline. The CDR3 reads CASSETGNGGYTF. The DNA of the CDR3 is TGTGCCAGCAGTGAAACGGGAAATGGAGGCTACACCTTC.

CDR3 sequence reads: CASSGDRENQPQHF. In DNA form, the CDR3 reads TGTGCCAGCAGTGGCGACAGGGAGAATCAGCCCCAGCATTTT. The J gene is TRBJ1-5, the V gene TRBV6-1, with 7 nucleotides matching TRBD1. After removal of 4 bases from V and 4 bases from J, the junction contained 4 bases not matched to a gene. CDR3 length: 14 residues. Germline CDR1 MNHNS, CDR2 SASEGT.

The J gene is TRBJ2-7, the V gene TRBV28; 10 nucleotides line up with TRBD2. The CDR3 runs to 15 residues. Losses at the gene ends were 6 bases for V and 3 bases for J; bases not matched to a gene: 8. CDR1 MDHEN and CDR2 SYDVKM come from the germline V gene. The CDR3 DNA is TGTGCCAGCAGCTCCCCTAGCGGGAGTAGCTACGAGCAGTACTTC. As protein: CASSSPSGSSYEQYF.

This clone was observed once. This chain joins TRBV5-6 and TRBJ1-1; 7 bases line up with TRBD1. Looked up from germline, CDR1 is SGHDT and CDR2 is YYEEEE. The CDR3 runs 14 residues. V dropped 4 bases and J dropped 3; count of bases not matched to a gene: 6. The CDR3 reads CASSGDRGDTEAFF. The CDR3 DNA sequence: TGTGCCAGCAGCGGGGACAGAGGAGACACTGAAGCTTTCTTT.

This clone was recorded only once. The V gene is TRBV11-2, the J gene TRBJ2-6, with TRBD1 as a possible D gene (6 bases). Germline V CDR1 and CDR2: SGHAT, FQNNGV. Trimming took off 0 bases at V and 0 bases at J, with 18 bases between the two ends. CDR3 length: 20 amino acids. The CDR3 is CASSLDRTGRFFSGANVLTF. The CDR3 DNA sequence: TGTGCCAGCAGCTTAGACCGAACAGGGCGCTTTTTCTCTGGGGCCAACGTCCTGACTTTC.

This chain's CDR3 is CASKWFNTDTQYF. CDR3 DNA sequence: TGCGCCAGCAAGTGGTTTAACACAGATACGCAGTATTTT. V and J are TRBV5-1 and TRBJ2-3; D uncertain. The CDR3 contains 13 residues. Germline lookup yields CDR1 SGHRS and CDR2 YFSETQ. V shed 6 bases and J shed 2 bases, with 10 bases lying between them.